These 15 T cell receptor beta chains were all obtained from the same sample, sequenced in a study of identical twins. TCRdb re-derived calls from the 5' RACE reads in MiXCR, one entry per CDR3 protein. The sample lists a few hundred thousand distinct CDR3 sequences, roughly 13% occurring once. The sample also formed part of further work on yellow fever vaccine responses in identical twins.

Sequencing was performed on memory (CD45RO+) T cells sorted from blood. These receptors were collected from a woman under 30 in good health.

Many counts were recorded for this clonotype. The genes are TRBV18 and TRBJ2-7; D could derive from TRBD1 or TRBD2 (5 bases each). Trimming shortened V by 8 bases and J by 2 bases, and 16 bases separated the two germline ends. The CDR3 runs 14 residues. Per germline, CDR1 KGHSH and CDR2 LQKENI. For the CDR3, the DNA is TGTGCCAGCACCGCCGGGACCGAACCCTACGAGCAGTACTTC. Translation gives CASTAGTEPYEQYF.

This clonotype was detected ten times or more. V is TRBV6-2 or TRBV6-3 and J is TRBJ2-7, with no clear D. The ends were cut back, 0 bases at V and 0 bases at J, with 6 bases in the middle. Per the germline V gene, CDR1 is MNHEY and CDR2 is SVGEGT. This CDR3 comprises 14 residues. CDR3 residues: CASSYSDDSYEQYF. The CDR3 DNA sequence: TGTGCCAGCAGTTACTCTGATGACTCCTACGAGCAGTACTTC.

The rearrangement joins TRBV2 to TRBJ1-1; 7 bases map to TRBD1. The CDR3 consists of 11 residues. V shed 6 bases, J shed 10 bases, and the junction held 5 bases outside the gene matches. In germline, CDR1 is SNHLY, CDR2 FYNNEI. The CDR3 loop reads CASRGTERAFF. As DNA, the CDR3 is TGTGCCAGCAGAGGGACAGAGCGAGCTTTCTTT. The full variable domain, in which reference TRBV2 and TRBJ1-1 provide the parts outside the CDR3, is EPEVTQTPSHQVTQMGQEVILRCVPISNHLYFYWYRQILGQKVEFLVSFYNNEISEKSEIFDDQFSVERPDGSNFTLKIRSTKLEDSAMYFCASRGTERAFFGQGTRLTVV.

To note about this clonotype: The junction shows a germline mismatch at one end, possibly a read error. The V and J genes are TRBV7-7 and TRBJ2-1; TRBD1 matches 7 bases. The CDR3 is 15 residues long. CDR1 SSHAT and CDR2 FNYEAQ come from the germline V gene (reference sequence). CDR3 coding DNA: TGTGCTAGCAGCCCCACAGGGGACCTAACCAATGAGCAGTTCTTC. Residues: CASSPTGDLTNEQFF.

This clonotype was detected many times. The chain joins TRBV4-3 to TRBJ2-7; tentatively, D is TRBD1 (6 bases). Germline assignment: CDR1 LGHNA and CDR2 YSLEER. This CDR3 is built from 13 residues. V gave up 0 bases and J gave up 6 bases, with 9 bases separating them. CDR3 amino acids: CASSQEYRAEQYF. The CDR3 DNA follows: TGCGCCAGCAGCCAAGAATACAGGGCCGAGCAGTACTTC.

This clonotype was detected ten times or more. The chain carries TRBV20-1 and TRBJ2-2; tentatively, D is TRBD1 (5 bases). The V gene's germline CDR1 is DFQATT and CDR2 SNEGSKA (reference sequence). This CDR3 has 12 amino acids. V was trimmed by 3 bases and J by 7 bases, leaving 9 bases between them. The CDR3 nucleotides read TGCAGTGCTAGTAAAGGGGTCGGGGAGCTGTTTTTT. The encoded protein is CSASKGVGELFF.

The table lists this clonotype with many counts. CDR3 in amino acids: CATSRDFGQLGEQYF. The CDR3 DNA reads as TGTGCCACCAGCAGAGATTTTGGGCAGTTAGGCGAGCAGTACTTC. The chain employs TRBV15 and TRBJ2-7; D is unclear. V was trimmed by 0 bases and J by 6 bases, leaving 15 bases between them. The CDR3 contains 15 residues. Germline assignment: CDR1 LNHNV and CDR2 YYDKDF (reference sequence).

The genes are TRBV6-2 or TRBV6-3 and TRBJ1-2; maybe TRBD1 (5 bases). The CDR3 has 15 residues. Between the trimmed V and J ends, which lost 6 bases and 3 bases, there was a span of 17 bases. Germline values: CDR1 MNHEY, CDR2 SVGEGT. The DNA of the CDR3 is TGTGCCAGCAGACCGCGGGACGGTGACTACTATGGCTACACCTTC. It encodes CASRPRDGDYYGYTF.

This clonotype has more than one count but fewer than ten. The V gene is TRBV7-2, the J gene TRBJ2-3; D assignment may be TRBD1 or TRBD2 (6 bases each). This CDR3 contains 15 residues. Germline loops: CDR1 SGHTA, CDR2 FQGNSA. Trimming stripped 2 bases from V and 2 bases from J, with 11 bases between. CDR3 loop: CASSLTGATTDTQYF. The CDR3 nucleotides read TGTGCCAGCAGCTTAACGGGGGCGACCACAGATACGCAGTATTTT.

The V gene is TRBV6-5, the J gene TRBJ2-1; D unclear. The CDR3 is 12 residues long. Per germline, CDR1 MNHEY and CDR2 SVGAGI. V lost 2 bases to trimming and J lost 7 bases, with 6 bases between them. The CDR3 nucleotides read TGTGCCAGCAGTTACGAGCTGAATGAGCAGTTCTTC. Its translation: CASSYELNEQFF.

This chain links TRBV20-1 with TRBJ2-6; D is uncertain. Germline lookup yields CDR1 DFQATT and CDR2 SNEGSKA (reference sequence). The V gene lost 5 bases and the J gene lost 2 bases, with 7 bases spanning the gap. The length of the CDR3 is 13 residues. CDR3 sequence reads: CSAWIAGANVLTF. The CDR3 DNA sequence: TGCAGTGCTTGGATAGCTGGGGCCAACGTCCTGACTTTC.

This clonotype came up many times. The CDR3 DNA sequence: TGCGCCAGCAATAGTGGGACAGCCTACGAGCAGTACTTC. This encodes CASNSGTAYEQYF. The gene calls are TRBV5-1 and TRBJ2-7, with TRBD1 matching over 7 bases. The V and J ends lost 6 bases and 2 bases, in that order; junction bases with no gene match: 5. CDR1 SGHRS and CDR2 YFSETQ come from the germline V gene. The CDR3 runs 13 residues. The variable domain in full, with the rest retrieved from reference TRBV5-1 and TRBJ2-7, is KAGVTQTPRYLIKTRGQQVTLSCSPISGHRSVSWYQQTPGQGLQFLFEYFSETQRNKGNFPGRFSGRQFSNSRSEMNVSTLELGDSALYLCASNSGTAYEQYFGPGTRLTVT.

This clonotype was seen repeatedly, ten times or more. DNA of the CDR3: TGTGCCACCCGGACCTCCCGGACGGCCGGGGAGCTGTTTTTT. It yields the protein CATRTSRTAGELFF. The chain has TRBV6-1 and TRBJ2-2; no firm D call. The germline V gene encodes CDR1 MNHNS and CDR2 SASEGT. This CDR3 is 14 amino acids long. With 10 bases removed from V and 6 bases from J, the gap between germline ends came to 18 bases.

The rearrangement links TRBV20-1 to TRBJ2-3, with D hard to call. CDR1 is DFQATT and CDR2 is SNEGSKA in the germline V gene (reference sequence). This CDR3 region has 14 residues. V gave up 0 bases and J gave up 0 bases, with 7 bases separating them. The CDR3 coding sequence is TGCAGTGCTAGAGATGGACGGAGCACAGATACGCAGTATTTT. Its translation is CSARDGRSTDTQYF.

This rearrangement joins TRBV12-3 or TRBV12-4 to TRBJ2-7; TRBD2 is a possible D gene (6 bases). This CDR3 has 15 amino acids. Trimming removed 3 bases from V and 3 bases from J, with 15 bases in between. This CDR3 is CASSLRLGLYYEQYF. The CDR3 DNA is TGTGCCAGCAGTTTGCGACTAGGGTTATACTACGAGCAGTACTTC.